A single sample gave rise to the 29 T cell receptor beta chains below, sequenced in a study of blood T cell repertoires in COVID-19 (dated by TCRdb to 2018 to 2021). Library prep was done by the immunoSEQ multiplex PCR assay. As stored in TCRdb, this immuneACCESS dataset retains in-frame rearrangements with V and J assigned. A fraction of the clones does not appear; measured against another copy, unresolved V genes explain less than half of the discrepancy, and the remainder lacks a known reason. This sample gives 100,000 to 130,000 clones in total; more than 80% of them show up just once. The ten largest clones represent roughly 4.9% of the sample. Sequenced material: peripheral blood. The receptors here all came from a man in his forties or fifties with active or convalescent COVID-19.

The V and J genes are TRBV29-1 and TRBJ2-1, with D maybe TRBD1 (6 bases). This CDR3 contains 13 residues. Germline V CDR1 and CDR2: SQVTM, ANQGSEA. CDR3 DNA: TGCAGTAGTGGACAGAGCTCCTACAATGAGCAGTTCTTC. It yields the protein CSSGQSSYNEQFF.

The J gene is TRBJ1-5, the V gene TRBV19; 7 positions agree with TRBD1. CDR1 is LNHDA and CDR2 is SQIVND in the germline V gene (reference sequence). CDR3 length: 17 amino acids. Trimming at V came to 3 bases and at J to 9 bases, leaving 17 bases not matched to a gene. Here the CDR3 reads CASSILRADRPPGPQHF. The CDR3 DNA reads as TGTGCCAGTAGTATTCTTCGAGCGGACAGGCCCCCGGGGCCCCAGCATTTT. The whole variable domain, remainder taken from reference TRBV19 and TRBJ1-5, is DGGITQSPKYLFRKEGQNVTLSCEQNLNHDAMYWYRQDPGQGLRLIYYSQIVNDFQKGDIAEGYSVSREKKESFPLTVTSAQKNPTAFYLCASSILRADRPPGPQHFGDGTRLSIL.

This chain joins TRBV19 and TRBJ1-4, with TRBD1 matching over 8 bases. V trimming: 6 bases; J trimming: 8 bases; junction bases outside the gene matches: 11. Germline assignment: CDR1 LNHDA and CDR2 SQIVND (reference sequence). This CDR3 is built from 15 residues. The DNA for the CDR3 is TGTGCCAGTAGAGCCGGGACAGGCCAGAACGAAAAACTGTTTTTT. It specifies CASRAGTGQNEKLFF.

This chain links TRBV28 with TRBJ1-2; D unresolved. In germline, CDR1 is MDHEN, CDR2 SYDVKM. Trimming took 4 bases from V and 4 from J, leaving 19 bases between them. The CDR3 covers 16 residues. In nucleotides, the CDR3 is TGTGCCAGCAGTTCCCCAACCGGGTCGTCCATCTATGGCTACACCTTC. Protein: CASSSPTGSSIYGYTF.

The chain is built from TRBV9 and TRBJ1-2; TRBD1 aligns across 9 bases. The CDR3 sequence is 15 residues long. V shed 3 bases, J shed 8 bases, and the junction held 11 bases outside the gene matches. Looked up from germline, CDR1 is SGDLS and CDR2 is YYNGEE. The CDR3 protein is CASSDRGQGIWGYTF. The CDR3 nucleotides read TGTGCCAGCAGCGACCGGGGACAGGGAATTTGGGGCTACACCTTC.

The V gene is TRBV19, the J gene TRBJ2-1; 9 bases are shared with TRBD2. CDR1 is LNHDA and CDR2 is SQIVND in the germline V gene (reference sequence). J lost 7 bases, V lost 9 bases, and 13 bases had no gene match. CDR3 length: 15 residues. CDR3 protein: CASQALAGVANEQFF. The DNA of the CDR3 is TGTGCCAGCCAAGCCTTAGCGGGAGTGGCAAATGAGCAGTTCTTC.

The V and J genes are TRBV6-5 and TRBJ1-3; tentatively, D is TRBD1 (5 bases). The CDR3 has 14 amino acids. In germline, CDR1 is MNHEY, CDR2 SVGAGI. Trimming cost V 4 bases and J 1 base, with 8 bases left between them. The CDR3 region has the DNA TGTGCCAGCAGTTCGGGACTTTCTGGAAACACCATATATTTT. Its protein is CASSSGLSGNTIYF.

This clone was seen a single time. The chain links TRBV7-9 to TRBJ2-3; tentative D call: TRBD1 (5 bases). The germline V gene encodes CDR1 SEHNR and CDR2 FQNEAQ (reference sequence). The CDR3 is 15 residues long. Trimming took off 5 bases at V and 3 bases at J, with 15 bases between the two ends. This CDR3 is CASSLNRMETDTQYF. CDR3 coding DNA: TGTGCCAGCAGCCTTAACAGGATGGAGACAGATACGCAGTATTTT.

The chain links TRBV10-3 to TRBJ2-5; the D gene is possibly TRBD2 (6 bases). CDR3 size: 14 residues. The V gene's germline CDR1 is ENHRY and CDR2 SYGVKD. The V end was cut by 7 bases, the J end by 5 bases, with 17 bases between. CDR3 residues: CAITSDNSKETQYF. The CDR3 DNA is TGTGCCATCACTAGCGACAACTCTAAGGAGACCCAGTACTTC.

The CDR3 here is CASRVGLAGHNEQFF. The CDR3 nucleotides read TGTGCCAGCAGGGTGGGACTAGCGGGCCACAATGAGCAGTTCTTC. This chain joins TRBV28 and TRBJ2-1; 12 bases are a match to TRBD2. V lost 6 bases and J lost 5; bases outside the gene matches: 5. This CDR3 contains 15 residues. Per germline, CDR1 MDHEN and CDR2 SYDVKM.

The gene calls are TRBV7-2 and TRBJ1-1; TRBD1 agrees at 9 bases. The CDR3 extends over 15 amino acids. The J segment lost 5 bases and the V segment lost 1 base, leaving 5 bases of the junction unmatched. CDR1 and CDR2 (germline): SGHTA, FQGNSA. The CDR3 reads CASSLDRGLGTEAFF. As DNA, the CDR3 is TGTGCCAGCAGCTTAGACAGGGGGCTGGGGACTGAAGCTTTCTTT.

This chain connects TRBV7-8 to TRBJ1-1; 7 bases align to TRBD1. V lost 6 bases, J lost 1 base, and 5 bases stayed unmatched. The CDR3 is 14 amino acids. Germline CDR1 SGHVS, CDR2 FQNEAQ. CDR3 amino acids: CASRAGTANTEAFF. CDR3 DNA sequence: TGTGCCAGCAGGGCCGGGACAGCGAACACTGAAGCTTTCTTT.

This rearrangement joins TRBV2 to TRBJ2-3, with 11 bases aligning to TRBD2. The CDR3 sequence is 14 residues long. The J segment lost 2 bases and the V segment lost 6 bases, leaving 1 base of the junction unmatched. Germline assignment: CDR1 SNHLY and CDR2 FYNNEI. The CDR3 DNA reads as TGTGCCAGCAGACTAGCGGGAGCCACAGATACGCAGTATTTT. Amino acids: CASRLAGATDTQYF.

The CDR3 DNA sequence: TGTGCCAGCAGCACTTGGACAGAGAACACTGAAGCTTTCTTT. It yields the protein CASSTWTENTEAFF. The gene calls are TRBV13 and TRBJ1-1, with D possibly matching TRBD1 (6 bases). CDR3 size: 14 residues. Trimming removed 5 bases at V and 1 base at J, with 11 bases between. Germline lookup yields CDR1 PRHDT and CDR2 FYEKMQ (reference sequence).

The chain has TRBV28 and TRBJ1-2; TRBD1 agrees at 8 bases. Trimming at V came to 5 bases and at J to 4 bases, leaving 15 bases not matched to a gene. Per germline, CDR1 MDHEN and CDR2 SYDVKM. This CDR3 comprises 17 residues. CDR3 loop: CASSPTADRGPTYGYTF. The DNA of the CDR3 is TGTGCCAGCAGTCCGACCGCTGACAGGGGCCCAACCTATGGCTACACCTTC.

As regards this clone: Other DNA sequences in this specimen translate into the identical CDR3. The V call is TRBV18, the J call TRBJ1-3, with 8 bases that match TRBD1. J lost 4 bases, V lost 2 bases, and 4 bases had no gene match. The CDR3 has 15 amino acids. Germline-derived CDR1 and CDR2 are KGHSH and LQKENI. CDR3 bases: TGTGCCAGCTCACCAGGACAGGGCGGAGGAAACACCATATATTTT. It codes for CASSPGQGGGNTIYF.

The chain recombines TRBV19 with TRBJ2-5, with TRBD1 matching over 9 bases. CDR3 length: 15 amino acids. Looked up from germline, CDR1 is LNHDA and CDR2 is SQIVND (reference sequence). V gave up 5 bases and J gave up 6 bases; unmatched junction bases: 10. The CDR3 nucleotides are TGTGCCAGTAGTTCCCGACAGGGGGATTTGAAGACCCAGTACTTC. Translating gives CASSSRQGDLKTQYF.

The chain recombines TRBV4-2 with TRBJ1-1; perhaps TRBD1 as D (5 bases). The V gene lost 5 bases and the J gene lost 0 bases, with 13 bases spanning the gap. Germline assignment: CDR1 LGHNA and CDR2 YNFKEQ. The CDR3 is made up of 15 amino acids. The CDR3 region is CASSSGAGMNTEAFF. The DNA of the CDR3 is TGTGCCAGCAGCTCTGGGGCAGGGATGAACACTGAAGCTTTCTTT.

The chain has TRBV27 and TRBJ2-7; D is perhaps TRBD1 (6 bases). Per germline, CDR1 MNHEY and CDR2 SMNVEV (reference sequence). V was pared by 3 bases and J by 2 bases, with 14 bases between. There are 15 residues in the CDR3. The CDR3 bases are TGTGCCAGCAGTTTTGGCCTACCAGGGGCCTACGAGCAGTACTTC. Translated, it gives CASSFGLPGAYEQYF.

This clone was counted a single time. The chain links TRBV5-6 to TRBJ2-5, with D hard to call. This CDR3 has 13 amino acids. CDR1 and CDR2 (germline): SGHDT, YYEEEE. The V and J ends lost 3 bases and 3 bases respectively, with 9 bases between them. The CDR3 DNA reads as TGTGCCAGCAGCTCGTTTGTCGAAGAGACCCAGTACTTC. Residues: CASSSFVEETQYF.

The J gene is TRBJ2-3, the V gene TRBV5-4, with D perhaps matching TRBD1 (5 bases). The CDR3 extends over 15 amino acids. CDR1 and CDR2 from the germline V gene are SGHNT and YYREEE (reference sequence). V dropped 4 bases and J dropped 1 base, with 13 bases sitting between them. The CDR3 nucleotides read TGTGCCAGCAGCCAAACAGGAAAGGGCACAGATACGCAGTATTTT. This codes for CASSQTGKGTDTQYF.

This chain links TRBV20-1 with TRBJ1-2; D not certain. The CDR3 is made up of 10 amino acids. V was cut by 4 bases and J by 7 bases, with 7 bases left in between. Germline V gene lookup returns CDR1 DFQATT and CDR2 SNEGSKA (reference sequence). This CDR3 reads CSAIKAGYTF. CDR3 nucleotides: TGCAGTGCTATAAAAGCTGGCTACACCTTC.

This chain joins TRBV11-2 and TRBJ1-5; D possibly corresponds to TRBD1 (6 bases). Germline lookup yields CDR1 SGHAT and CDR2 FQNNGV. The ends were cut back, 2 bases at V and 0 bases at J, with 11 bases in the middle. The CDR3 spans 16 residues. This chain's CDR3 is CASSLQGPFSNQPQHF. CDR3 nucleotide sequence: TGTGCCAGCAGCTTACAGGGGCCCTTTAGCAATCAGCCCCAGCATTTT.

This chain uses TRBV29-1 with TRBJ2-5; TRBD2 matches 8 bases. CDR1 and CDR2 from the germline V gene are SQVTM and ANQGSEA. CDR3 size: 19 residues. Trimming cost V 0 bases and J 0 bases; bases outside gene matches: 15. The CDR3 region is CSVEDQDSGTSWYQETQYF. The CDR3 region has the DNA TGCAGCGTTGAAGATCAGGATAGCGGGACCTCTTGGTACCAAGAGACCCAGTACTTC. Using reference TRBV29-1 and TRBJ2-5 for the parts outside the CDR3, the full variable domain is SAVISQKPSRDICQRGTSLTIQCQVDSQVTMMFWYRQQPGQSLTLIATANQGSEATYESGFVIDKFPISRPNLTFSTLTVSNMSPEDSSIYLCSVEDQDSGTSWYQETQYFGPGTRLLVL.

The V call is TRBV7-3, the J call TRBJ1-1; D uncertain. The germline V and J ends were trimmed by 3 bases and 10 bases, with 12 bases remaining between them. Germline-derived CDR1 and CDR2 are SGHTA and FQGTGA. This CDR3 region has 12 residues. CDR3 bases: TGTGCCAGCAGCTTCGGGTCGGGAGCAGCTTTCTTT. Its protein is CASSFGSGAAFF.

This chain uses TRBV6-5 with TRBJ1-6, with D possibly matching TRBD1 (5 bases). V shed 6 bases and J shed 6 bases, with 6 bases lying between them. There are 12 residues in the CDR3. CDR1 MNHEY and CDR2 SVGAGI come from the germline V gene. The CDR3 DNA reads TGTGCCAGCAGGACAGTTAATTCACCCCTCCACTTT. Its translation: CASRTVNSPLHF.

The chain employs TRBV4-3 and TRBJ2-3; D unclear. The CDR3 is 14 amino acids. Trimming stripped 1 base from V and 5 bases from J, with 10 bases between. The germline V gene has CDR1 LGHNA and CDR2 YSLEER. CDR3 in amino acids: CASSQGSTGDTQYF. For the CDR3, the DNA is TGCGCCAGCAGCCAAGGGAGTACCGGAGATACGCAGTATTTT.

This rearrangement joins TRBV5-1 to TRBJ1-4; D unresolved. Germline lookup yields CDR1 SGHRS and CDR2 YFSETQ. The CDR3 contains 13 residues. Trimming left V 0 bases short and J 7 bases short, with 7 bases between. CDR3 sequence (DNA): TGCGCCAGCAGCTTGGTTCCGGGTGAAAAACTGTTTTTT. As protein: CASSLVPGEKLFF.

The chain joins TRBV18 to TRBJ1-2; D is unclear. Germline CDR1 reads KGHSH; CDR2 reads LQKENI. V was pared by 6 bases and J by 4 bases, with 12 bases between. CDR3 length: 13 amino acids. The CDR3: CASSPPGFYGYTF. CDR3 DNA sequence: TGTGCCAGCTCCCCGCCGGGGTTCTATGGCTACACCTTC.